Below are 24 T cell receptor beta chains sequenced from a single sample in a study of response to subunit inactivated influenza vaccine. TCRdb reprocessed the RT-PCR reads with MiXCR, giving one entry per CDR3 protein. The sample lists hundreds of thousands of distinct CDR3 sequences, more than 15% occurring once. The source was PBMCs from blood, collected about 12 days after vaccination. The receptors shown here come from a man aged 50 or older who received an inactivated influenza vaccine.

This clonotype was detected only a few times. J is TRBJ2-7 and V is TRBV4-2; 9 nucleotides align to TRBD2. Germline CDR1 reads LGHNA; CDR2 reads YNFKEQ. CDR3 length equals 15 residues. V lost 2 bases and J lost 5; bases outside the gene matches: 7. CDR3 loop: CASSQPSGVINEQYF. The DNA of the CDR3 is TGTGCCAGCAGCCAACCTAGCGGGGTTATCAACGAGCAGTACTTC.

A few counts support this clonotype. CDR3 in amino acids: CSAIGQGVSPLHF. CDR3 DNA: TGCAGTGCTATTGGACAGGGGGTTTCACCCCTCCACTTT. J is TRBJ1-6 and V is TRBV20-1, with 10 bases aligning to TRBD1. CDR3 length: 13 residues. Germline CDR1 and CDR2: DFQATT and SNEGSKA (reference sequence). The trim removed 4 bases at V and 9 bases at J, leaving 3 bases unmatched.

This clonotype has a count of ten or more. The chain combines TRBV6-5 with TRBJ2-1; D gene ambiguous. Germline CDR1 and CDR2: MNHEY and SVGAGI. The CDR3 covers 10 residues. V dropped 2 bases and J dropped 10 bases, with 3 bases sitting between them. CDR3 nucleotides: TGTGCCAGCAGTTACCCGGAGCAGTTCTTC. Its protein is CASSYPEQFF.

The genes are TRBV12-3 or TRBV12-4 and TRBJ2-5, with TRBD2 identical over 13 bases. The V segment lost 3 bases and the J segment 5 bases; nucleotides outside the gene matches: 3. The CDR3 contains 15 residues. CDR3 residues: CASSFTSGGEETQYF. CDR3 nucleotides: TGTGCCAGCAGTTTCACTAGCGGGGGGGAGGAGACCCAGTACTTC.

CDR3 DNA sequence: TGCAGTGCTAGACAACGGGAGAGCCCCACAGATACGCAGTATTTT. Protein: CSARQRESPTDTQYF. The J gene is TRBJ2-3, the V gene TRBV20-1; perhaps TRBD2 as D (6 bases). Germline V gives CDR1 DFQATT, CDR2 SNEGSKA (reference sequence). The CDR3 length is 15 residues. Trimming stripped 2 bases from V and 2 bases from J, with 14 bases between.

This clonotype was seen repeatedly, ten times or more. The rearrangement uses TRBV20-1 and TRBJ1-6; 7 bases are a match to TRBD1. The germline V gene encodes CDR1 DFQATT and CDR2 SNEGSKA (reference sequence). V lost 3 bases, J lost 0 bases, and 2 bases stayed unmatched. The CDR3 consists of 15 residues. CDR3 amino acids: CSARGDSSYNSPLHF. CDR3 DNA: TGCAGTGCTAGGGGGGACAGCTCCTATAATTCACCCCTCCACTTT.

The J gene is TRBJ2-5, the V gene TRBV12-3 or TRBV12-4; 12 nucleotides line up with TRBD2. The J call is in doubt because the DNA end fits TRBJ2-1 better. The CDR3 contains 17 residues. Here the CDR3 DNA reads TGTGCCAGCAGCCGCCTAGCGGGGGGGCACTACCAAGAGACCCAGTTCTTC. Its protein is CASSRLAGGHYQETQFF.

This clonotype was found a few times. The chain is built from TRBV5-1 and TRBJ2-1; D is uncertain. The ends were cut back, 0 bases at V and 4 bases at J, with 11 bases in the middle. The CDR3 is 15 residues long. Germline V gene sequence: CDR1 SGHRS, CDR2 YFSETQ. The DNA of the CDR3 is TGCGCCAGCAGCTTGGCTCGTCTAGATTACAATGAGCAGTTCTTC. Translation: CASSLARLDYNEQFF.

The chain is built from TRBV21-1 and TRBJ2-3; TRBD1 is the table's D call and was not checked against the DNA. TRBV21-1 represents a pseudogene. The CDR3 length is 14 residues. The CDR3 region has the DNA TGTGCCAGCAGCATATACAGGGAGACAGATACGCAGTATTTT. This sequence encodes CASSIYRETDTQYF.

This clonotype was detected a few times. CDR3 in amino acids: CASSLVGTSGGAGNEQFF. In DNA, the CDR3 is TGTGCCAGCAGCTTAGTCGGGACTAGCGGGGGGGCGGGCAATGAGCAGTTCTTC. The chain combines TRBV11-2 with TRBJ2-1; TRBD2 aligns across 16 bases. The trim removed 1 base at V and 6 bases at J, leaving 6 bases unmatched. Germline CDR1 reads SGHAT; CDR2 reads FQNNGV. The CDR3 extends over 18 amino acids. The full variable domain, completed using reference TRBV11-2 and TRBJ2-1, is EAGVAQSPRYKIIEKRQSVAFWCNPISGHATLYWYQQILGQGPKLLIQFQNNGVVDDSQLPKDRFSAERLKGVDSTLKIQPAKLEDSAVYLCASSLVGTSGGAGNEQFFGPGTRLTVL.

This clonotype appeared a few times. V usage is TRBV7-9 and J usage is TRBJ2-1; 9 bases map to TRBD1. This CDR3 is built from 15 residues. V was clipped by 5 bases and J by 4 bases; unmatched bases: 6. CDR1 is SEHNR, CDR2 FQNEAQ, per germline (reference sequence). The CDR3 reads CASSQDRGQYNEQFF. As DNA, the CDR3 is TGTGCCAGCAGCCAGGACAGGGGACAATACAATGAGCAGTTCTTC.

This clonotype was picked up a small number of times. The rearrangement uses TRBV5-1 and TRBJ2-3, with D possibly matching TRBD2 (5 bases). The germline CDR1 and CDR2 sequences are SGHRS and YFSETQ. The CDR3 is 16 residues long. V was cut by 4 bases and J by 6 bases, with 21 bases left in between. DNA for the CDR3: TGCGCCAGCAGCCTCGGCATGGGGTCAGGCGGGGATACGCAGTATTTT. Translation: CASSLGMGSGGDTQYF.

This clonotype was recorded many times. The V gene is TRBV6-1, the J gene TRBJ1-1; D gene ambiguous. This CDR3 has 13 residues. In germline, CDR1 is MNHNS, CDR2 SASEGT. With 3 bases removed from V and 0 bases from J, the gap between germline ends came to 5 bases. The DNA for the CDR3 is TGTGCCAGCAGTGAGAGCATGAACACTGAAGCTTTCTTT. This gives the protein CASSESMNTEAFF.

J is TRBJ1-2 and V is TRBV6-1, with D uncertain. The ends were cut back, 4 bases at V and 1 base at J, with 7 bases in the middle. From germline, CDR1 is MNHNS and CDR2 SASEGT. CDR3 length: 13 residues. CDR3 amino acids: CASSGRNNYGYTF. The DNA for the CDR3 is TGTGCCAGCAGTGGCAGGAATAACTATGGCTACACCTTC.

This rearrangement joins TRBV18 to TRBJ2-6, with D possibly being TRBD1 (5 bases). CDR1 is KGHSH, CDR2 LQKENI, per germline. This CDR3 region has 18 residues. V was trimmed by 2 bases and J by 1 base, leaving 15 bases between them. Here the CDR3 reads CASSPIEGDGSGANVLTF. In DNA form, the CDR3 reads TGTGCCAGCTCACCAATTGAAGGGGATGGTTCTGGGGCCAACGTCCTGACTTTC.

There are a few counts of this clonotype. The chain links TRBV5-8 to TRBJ2-7; no definite D call. The germline V and J ends were trimmed by 3 bases and 3 bases, with 7 bases remaining between them. Germline V gene lookup returns CDR1 SGHTS and CDR2 YDEGEE. This CDR3 contains 12 residues. CDR3 in DNA: TGTGCCAGCAGCTGGATCGACTACGAGCAGTACTTC. It encodes CASSWIDYEQYF.

The chain recombines TRBV4-1 with TRBJ1-1, with D hard to call. The CDR3 consists of 14 residues. CDR1 and CDR2 from the germline V gene are MGHRA and YSYEKL. V lost 1 base and J 5 bases, leaving 11 bases between the germline ends. The CDR3 reads CASSQGEPLTEAFF. For the CDR3, the DNA is TGCGCCAGCAGCCAAGGAGAGCCGCTGACTGAAGCTTTCTTT.

This clonotype has ten or more counts. This chain uses TRBV20-1 with TRBJ2-5, with D possibly being TRBD2 (6 bases). The germline V gene has CDR1 DFQATT and CDR2 SNEGSKA (reference sequence). Trimming took 7 bases from V and 4 from J, leaving 10 bases between them. The CDR3 is 11 residues long. In DNA, the CDR3 is TGCAGTGAGAGAGCGGGAGAGACCCAGTACTTC. Protein: CSERAGETQYF.

This clonotype has more than one count but fewer than ten. The chain joins TRBV2 to TRBJ2-7, with D perhaps matching TRBD1 (6 bases). Germline V CDR1 and CDR2: SNHLY, FYNNEI. The CDR3 has 13 amino acids. Trimming took off 3 bases at V and 3 bases at J, with 9 bases between the two ends. CDR3 in amino acids: CASSDRTDYEQYF. The CDR3 nucleotides read TGTGCCAGCAGTGATAGGACAGACTACGAGCAGTACTTC.

This clonotype was seen more than once but under ten times. The rearrangement joins TRBV7-2 to TRBJ2-7, with D hard to call. This CDR3 is 15 amino acids long. The V and J ends lost 5 bases and 0 bases respectively, with 14 bases between them. In germline, CDR1 is SGHTA, CDR2 FQGNSA. The DNA for the CDR3 is TGTGCCAGCAGCCCCCAGCTGCTGCACTCCTACGAGCAGTACTTC. It translates to CASSPQLLHSYEQYF.

The rearrangement links TRBV28 to TRBJ2-5; 7 bases line up with TRBD1. J gave up 7 bases and V 2 bases, and 13 bases lay outside the gene matches. CDR1 and CDR2 (germline): MDHEN, SYDVKM. The CDR3 length is 16 residues. The CDR3 reads CASSLAALDRARTQYF. CDR3 bases: TGTGCCAGCAGTTTAGCAGCCCTAGACAGGGCCAGGACCCAGTACTTC.

This clonotype was observed a handful of times. The J gene is TRBJ2-7, the V gene TRBV18; 8 nucleotides align to TRBD1. V was pared by 3 bases and J by 3 bases, with 7 bases of the junction left unmatched. Germline assignment: CDR1 KGHSH and CDR2 LQKENI. This CDR3 region has 15 residues. The CDR3 DNA reads as TGTGCCAGCTCACCCTGGACAGGGTCTGGCTACGAGCAGTACTTC. This encodes CASSPWTGSGYEQYF.

The chain links TRBV12-3 or TRBV12-4 to TRBJ2-3; 12 nucleotides align to TRBD2. The junction had 6 bases not matched to a gene; V was cut back by 2 bases and J by 6 bases. This CDR3 spans 16 amino acids. In DNA, the CDR3 is TGTGCCAGCAGTTTAACCCCTCTAGCGGGGGGGGATACGCAGTATTTT. It specifies CASSLTPLAGGDTQYF.

This clonotype was observed at least ten times. The V and J genes are TRBV4-3 and TRBJ2-5; D is ambiguous. Trimming stripped 2 bases from V and 1 base from J, with 8 bases between. Germline-derived CDR1 and CDR2 are LGHNA and YSLEER. This CDR3 is 14 amino acids long. CDR3 sequence (DNA): TGCGCCAGCAGCCAACAACCTTTCCAAGAGACCCAGTACTTC. Its protein is CASSQQPFQETQYF.